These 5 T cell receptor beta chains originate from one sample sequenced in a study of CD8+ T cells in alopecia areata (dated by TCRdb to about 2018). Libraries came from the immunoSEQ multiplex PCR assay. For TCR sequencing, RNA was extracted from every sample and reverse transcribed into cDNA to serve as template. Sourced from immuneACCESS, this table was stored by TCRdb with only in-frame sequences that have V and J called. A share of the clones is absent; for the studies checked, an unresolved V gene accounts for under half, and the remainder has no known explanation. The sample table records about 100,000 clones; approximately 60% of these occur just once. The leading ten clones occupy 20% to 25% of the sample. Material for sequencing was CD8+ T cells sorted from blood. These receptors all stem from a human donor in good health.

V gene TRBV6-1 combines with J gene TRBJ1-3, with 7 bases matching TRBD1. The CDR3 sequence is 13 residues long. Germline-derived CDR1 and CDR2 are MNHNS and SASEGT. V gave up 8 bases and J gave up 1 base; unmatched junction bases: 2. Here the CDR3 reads CASGGQSGNTIYF. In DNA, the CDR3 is TGTGCCAGCGGGGGACAGTCTGGAAACACCATATATTTT.

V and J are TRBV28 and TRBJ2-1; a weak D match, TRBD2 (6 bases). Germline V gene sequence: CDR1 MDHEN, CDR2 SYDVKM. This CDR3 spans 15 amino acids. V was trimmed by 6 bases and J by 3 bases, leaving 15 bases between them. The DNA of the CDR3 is TGTGCCAGCAGGGGGGGACTCCAGGACTACAATGAGCAGTTCTTC. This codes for CASRGGLQDYNEQFF.

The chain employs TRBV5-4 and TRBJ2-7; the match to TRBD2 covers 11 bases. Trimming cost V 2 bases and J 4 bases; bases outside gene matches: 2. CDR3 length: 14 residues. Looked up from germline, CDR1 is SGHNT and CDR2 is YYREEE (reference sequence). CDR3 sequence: CASSLSSGGYEQYF. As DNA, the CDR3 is TGTGCCAGCAGCTTATCTAGCGGGGGGTACGAGCAGTACTTC.

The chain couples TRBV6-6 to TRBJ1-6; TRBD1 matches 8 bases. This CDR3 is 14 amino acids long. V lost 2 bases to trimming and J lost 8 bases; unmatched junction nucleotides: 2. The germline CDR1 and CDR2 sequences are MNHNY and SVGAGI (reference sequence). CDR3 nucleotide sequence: TGTGCCAGCAGTTACCAGGGGGCGGATTCACCCCTCCACTTT. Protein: CASSYQGADSPLHF.

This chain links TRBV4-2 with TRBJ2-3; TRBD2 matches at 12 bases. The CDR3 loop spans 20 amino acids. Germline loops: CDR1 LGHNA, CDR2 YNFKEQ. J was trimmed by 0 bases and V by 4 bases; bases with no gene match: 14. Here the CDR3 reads CASSPYVPSGGAGSTDTQYF. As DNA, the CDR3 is TGTGCCAGCAGCCCATACGTCCCTAGCGGGGGGGCCGGTAGCACAGATACGCAGTATTTT.